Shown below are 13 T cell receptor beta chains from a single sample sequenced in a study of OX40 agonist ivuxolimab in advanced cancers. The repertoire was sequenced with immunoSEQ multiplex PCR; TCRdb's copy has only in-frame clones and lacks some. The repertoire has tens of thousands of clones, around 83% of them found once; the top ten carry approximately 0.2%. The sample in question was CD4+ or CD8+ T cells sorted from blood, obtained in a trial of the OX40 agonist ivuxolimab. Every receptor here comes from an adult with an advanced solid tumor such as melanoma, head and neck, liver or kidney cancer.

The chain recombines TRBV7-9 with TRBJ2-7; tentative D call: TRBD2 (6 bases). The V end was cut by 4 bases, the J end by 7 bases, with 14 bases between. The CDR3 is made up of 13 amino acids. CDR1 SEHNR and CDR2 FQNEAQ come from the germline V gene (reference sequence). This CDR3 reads CASSCRDCTEQYV. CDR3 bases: TGTGCCAGCAGCTGCCGGGACTGCACTGAGCAGTACGTC.

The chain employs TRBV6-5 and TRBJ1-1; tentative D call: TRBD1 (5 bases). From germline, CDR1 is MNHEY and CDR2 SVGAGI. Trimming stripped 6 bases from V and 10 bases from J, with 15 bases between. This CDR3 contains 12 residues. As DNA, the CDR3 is TGTGCCAGCAGCTCTGCTTTTGGGGCAGCTTTCTTT. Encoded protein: CASSSAFGAAFF.

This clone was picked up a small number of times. CDR3 sequence reads: CASSQGLSSGNTIYF. In nucleotides, the CDR3 is TGCGCCAGCAGCCAAGGACTAAGCTCTGGAAACACCATATATTTT. The chain recombines TRBV4-3 with TRBJ1-3, with no clear D. Germline values: CDR1 LGHNA, CDR2 YSLEER. The CDR3 is made up of 15 amino acids. V dropped 1 base and J dropped 0 bases, with 7 bases sitting between them.

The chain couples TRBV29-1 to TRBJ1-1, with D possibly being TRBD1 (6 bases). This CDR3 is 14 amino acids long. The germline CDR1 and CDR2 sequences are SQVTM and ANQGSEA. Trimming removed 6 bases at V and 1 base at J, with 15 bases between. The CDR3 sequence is CSVVQGGGNTEAFF. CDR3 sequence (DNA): TGCAGCGTGGTACAGGGTGGCGGGAACACTGAAGCTTTCTTT.

The CDR3 DNA reads TGCGCCAGCAGCTTGGAGGGGATTGGGGAAAAACTGTTTTTT. This translates into CASSLEGIGEKLFF. The chain has TRBV5-1 and TRBJ1-4; maybe TRBD1 (5 bases). CDR3 length: 14 amino acids. Trimming cost V 0 bases and J 8 bases, with 11 bases left between them. The V gene's germline CDR1 is SGHRS and CDR2 YFSETQ.

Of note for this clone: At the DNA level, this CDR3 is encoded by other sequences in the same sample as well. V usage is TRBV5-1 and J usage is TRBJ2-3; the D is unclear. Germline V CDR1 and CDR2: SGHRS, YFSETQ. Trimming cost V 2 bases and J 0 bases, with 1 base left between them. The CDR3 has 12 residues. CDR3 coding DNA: TGCGCCAGCAGCTTTAGCACAGATACGCAGTATTTT. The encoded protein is CASSFSTDTQYF.

CDR3 region: CASSQEPGAKNIQYF. In DNA, the CDR3 is TGCGCCAGCAGCCAAGAACCGGGGGCCAAAAACATTCAGTACTTC. V usage is TRBV4-3 and J usage is TRBJ2-4; tentatively, D is TRBD2 (5 bases). CDR3 length: 15 amino acids. Looked up from germline, CDR1 is LGHNA and CDR2 is YSLEER. Trimming took 0 bases from V and 1 from J, leaving 7 bases between them.

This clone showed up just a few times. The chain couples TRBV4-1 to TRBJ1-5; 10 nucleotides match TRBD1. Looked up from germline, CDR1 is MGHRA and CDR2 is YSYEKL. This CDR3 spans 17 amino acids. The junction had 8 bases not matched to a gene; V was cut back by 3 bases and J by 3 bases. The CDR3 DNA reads TGCGCCAGCAGCCACGGGGGACAGGGGAAATCCAATCAGCCCCAGCATTTT. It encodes CASSHGGQGKSNQPQHF.

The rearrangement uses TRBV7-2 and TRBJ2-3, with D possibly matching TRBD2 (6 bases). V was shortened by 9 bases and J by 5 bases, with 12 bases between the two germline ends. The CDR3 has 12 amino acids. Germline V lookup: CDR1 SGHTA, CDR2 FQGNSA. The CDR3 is CARGGFGDTQYF. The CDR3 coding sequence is TGTGCCAGGGGGGGATTTGGAGATACGCAGTATTTT. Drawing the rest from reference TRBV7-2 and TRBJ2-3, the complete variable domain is GAGVSQSPSNKVTEKGKDVELRCDPISGHTALYWYRQSLGQGLEFLIYFQGNSAPDKSGLPSDRFSAERTGGSVSTLTIQRTQQEDSAVYLCARGGFGDTQYFGPGTRLTVL.

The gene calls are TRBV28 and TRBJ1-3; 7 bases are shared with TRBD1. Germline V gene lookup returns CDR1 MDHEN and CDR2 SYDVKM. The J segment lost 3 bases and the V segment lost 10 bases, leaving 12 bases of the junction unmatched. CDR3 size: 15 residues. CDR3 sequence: CAKRGAGGFGNTIYF. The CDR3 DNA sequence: TGTGCCAAACGCGGAGCAGGGGGTTTTGGAAACACCATATATTTT.

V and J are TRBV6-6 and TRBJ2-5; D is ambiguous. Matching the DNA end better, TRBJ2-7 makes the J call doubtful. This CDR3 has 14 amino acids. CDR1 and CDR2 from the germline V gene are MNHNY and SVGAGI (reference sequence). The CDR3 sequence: CASRTGGRSYEQYF. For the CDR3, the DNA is TGTGCCAGCAGAACTGGCGGCAGGTCCTACGAGCAGTACTTC.

CDR3 in amino acids: CSVVGFQETQYF. The CDR3 bases are TGCAGCGTTGTTGGGTTTCAAGAGACCCAGTACTTC. V is TRBV29-1 and J is TRBJ2-5; D unclear. Germline CDR1 reads SQVTM; CDR2 reads ANQGSEA. The CDR3 totals 12 residues. V dropped 4 bases and J dropped 2 bases, with 8 bases sitting between them.

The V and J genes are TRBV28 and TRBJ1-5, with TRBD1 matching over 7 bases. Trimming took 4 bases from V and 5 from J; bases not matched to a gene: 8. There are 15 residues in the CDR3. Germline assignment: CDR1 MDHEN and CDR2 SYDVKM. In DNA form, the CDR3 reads TGTGCCAGCAGTTCCCCAGGGGGGGCGTATCAGCCCCAGCATTTT. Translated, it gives CASSSPGGAYQPQHF.